This record concerns one T cell receptor (beta chain) sequence. The data originate from a study of blood T cell repertoires in COVID-19. Across the whole study: COVID-19 samples collected from the United States, Italy and Spain covered acute and convalescent phases. The analysed material was cDNA or gDNA that came from T cells, B-cell-depleted T cells, or PBMCs.

Original analysis: Amplification from reference gene primers served as the basis for estimated nucleated cell counts. Produced via immunoSEQ multiplex PCR; TCRdb's table is partial and in-frame only. Clonal size and the V and J genes are those of that table, whereas D and trimming came from the DNA. The sample has about 19,000 clones; approximately 86% are singletons. There are 13 residues in the CDR3. V was cut by 2 bases and J by 4 bases, with 9 bases left in between. Germline assignment: CDR1 SGHRS and CDR2 YFSETQ. The sample comprised peripheral blood. The TCR originated in a human donor in a cohort sampled during active COVID-19. The donor label of this sample is uncertain. The rearrangement uses TRBV5-1 and TRBJ1-1, with D perhaps TRBD1 (6 bases). DNA for the CDR3: TGCGCCAGCAGCTTTAGGGGGGGCACTGAAGCTTTCTTT. This translates into CASSFRGGTEAFF. The full variable domain, in which reference TRBV5-1 and TRBJ1-1 provide the parts outside the CDR3, is KAGVTQTPRYLIKTRGQQVTLSCSPISGHRSVSWYQQTPGQGLQFLFEYFSETQRNKGNFPGRFSGRQFSNSRSEMNVSTLELGDSALYLCASSFRGGTEAFFGQGTRLTVV.